The next 9 T cell receptor beta chains were all read from a single sample in a study of tumor-infiltrating lymphocytes in oesophageal squamous cell carcinoma. TCRdb reanalysed the PCR reads using MiXCR and keeps one entry per CDR3 protein. The sample lists 9,500 to 13,000 distinct CDR3 sequences; around 53% were seen once. The sequencing sample was made of esophageal tumor tissue. The origin of the receptors is a male donor with esophageal squamous cell carcinoma.

In this sample, this clonotype turned up once. The CDR3 bases are TGTGCCAGCAGCCAAGGGGGTACAGATCCGAACACCGGGGAGCTGTTTTTT. This codes for CASSQGGTDPNTGELFF. The chain recombines TRBV7-6 with TRBJ2-2, with a weak D call TRBD1 (6 bases). V shed 5 bases and J shed 0 bases, with 16 bases lying between them. The CDR3 has 17 amino acids. Germline assignment: CDR1 SGHVS and CDR2 FNYEAQ.

Note on this clonotype: The CDR3 carries no conserved terminal phenylalanine or tryptophan, so it likely arises from a read error. Because the CDR3's place on the DNA is in doubt, the DNA is left out and the CDR3 is given as listed by TCRdb. The chain carries TRBV5-1 and TRBJ2-1; TRBD2 is the table's D call, not checked against the DNA. The CDR3 is made up of 9 amino acids, end residues included. Germline-derived CDR1 and CDR2 are SGHRS and YFSETQ. This CDR3 is CASSLVLAG.

The chain uses TRBV27 and TRBJ2-1; 12 nucleotides align to TRBD2. V lost 4 bases and J lost 7; bases outside the gene matches: 8. Germline V gene sequence: CDR1 MNHEY, CDR2 SMNVEV (reference sequence). CDR3 length: 16 residues. CDR3 sequence (DNA): TGTGCCAGCAGTTCCCGGACTAGCGGGACGGGGAATGAGCAGTTCTTC. Translation gives CASSSRTSGTGNEQFF.

The chain combines TRBV24-1 with TRBJ2-1, with 7 nucleotides matching TRBD1. V trimming: 4 bases; J trimming: 4 bases; junction bases outside the gene matches: 12. CDR3 size: 17 residues. Germline values: CDR1 KGHDR, CDR2 SFDVKD. The CDR3 loop reads CATSDHRTGWVYNEQFF. The DNA for the CDR3 is TGTGCCACCAGTGACCATCGGACAGGTTGGGTTTACAATGAGCAGTTCTTC.

This clonotype was detected many times. Given a much more abundant clone one base away, this may be a read error. This chain links TRBV24-1 with TRBJ2-5; possibly TRBD2 for D (5 bases). Trimming stripped 3 bases from V and 11 bases from J, with 21 bases between. Germline CDR1 KGHDR, CDR2 SFDVKD. The CDR3 length is 15 residues. The CDR3 sequence: CATSDNSANYNEQYF. DNA for the CDR3: TGTGCCACCAGTGATAATAGCGCGAACTACAATGAGCAGTACTTC.

The chain links TRBV6-5 to TRBJ2-5; D is unresolved. With 4 bases removed from V and 0 bases from J, the gap between germline ends came to 6 bases. CDR3 size: 13 residues. CDR1 and CDR2 from the germline V gene are MNHEY and SVGAGI. The DNA of the CDR3 is TGTGCCAGCAGTTTTCAATACCAAGAGACCCAGTACTTC. This sequence encodes CASSFQYQETQYF.

V usage is TRBV7-6 and J usage is TRBJ2-1; no clear D gene. V was clipped by 1 base and J by 1 base, with 11 bases between them. The CDR3 extends over 16 amino acids. CDR1 and CDR2 (germline): SGHVS, FNYEAQ. The DNA for the CDR3 is TGTGCCAGCAGCTTAGGATCGGCATATTCCTACAATGAGCAGTTCTTC. This sequence encodes CASSLGSAYSYNEQFF.

This clonotype came up a few times. The J gene is TRBJ2-7, the V gene TRBV6-1; a weak D match, TRBD1 (5 bases). This CDR3 has 13 residues. V was clipped by 5 bases and J by 3 bases, with 11 bases between them. Germline values: CDR1 MNHNS, CDR2 SASEGT. CDR3 nucleotides: TGTGCCAGCAGTACCTACCAGGGCTACGAGCAGTACTTC. As protein: CASSTYQGYEQYF.

A single count supports this clonotype. The chain is built from TRBV2 and TRBJ2-3, with 7 bases identical to TRBD1. CDR3 size: 13 residues. Trimming took 6 bases from V and 14 from J; bases not matched to a gene: 14. CDR1 is SNHLY and CDR2 is FYNNEI in the germline V gene. The DNA of the CDR3 is TGTGCCAGCAGGACAGGGAACACCGGGGAGCTGTATTTT. Translating gives CASRTGNTGELYF.